This is a list of T cell receptor beta chains from one sample in a study of PD-L1 blockade in urothelial cancer. Using immunoSEQ multiplex PCR, the repertoire was profiled, and TCRdb retains in-frame clones only, with some absent. Of over 70,000 clones in the sample, roughly 85% were seen once. Specimen: PBMCs, collected around atezolizumab (anti-PD-L1) treatment. The origin of the receptors is a man in his 70s with urothelial cancer. The CDR3 runs from the conserved cysteine through the conserved F or W. Fields, in order: CDR3 DNA, CDR3 protein, J gene, clone size, D gene, V gene. D genes are given only for firm matches. The listing skips clone size in some rows; elsewhere it reads once, few, many or a size class.

TGTGCCAGCAGCCAAGAGTCGAGGATACCCGGGGGTGAGCAGTTCTTC CASSQESRIPGGEQFF TRBJ2-1 NA NA TRBV4-2
TGTGCCACCAGCGTCGGGACAGTCCCCTACGAGCAGTACTTC CATSVGTVPYEQYF TRBJ2-7 NA TRBD1 TRBV15
TGTGCTAGTGGTCTCGGACAGGGTGTCTACGAGCAGTACTTC CASGLGQGVYEQYF TRBJ2-7 NA TRBD1 TRBV12-5
TGTGCCTGGAGGGGGGCCGTCTCCTACGAGCAGTACTTC CAWRGAVSYEQYF TRBJ2-7 once NA TRBV30
TGCGCCAGCAGCCCGTCATCCCGGGACAGGGGGTTACTGGGAGGAAACACCATATATTTT CASSPSSRDRGLLGGNTIYF TRBJ1-3 NA TRBD1 TRBV5-1
TGTGCCAGTAGTATGGGATTGACAGGGCCCTACGAGCAGTACTTC CASSMGLTGPYEQYF TRBJ2-7 NA TRBD1 TRBV19
TGTGCCAGCACCCCTGACAGGGACTATGGCTACACCTTC CASTPDRDYGYTF TRBJ1-2 NA TRBD1 TRBV6-5
TGCGCCAGCAGCTTGCAGGGTACAGATACGCAGTATTTT CASSLQGTDTQYF TRBJ2-3 NA NA TRBV5-1
TGTGCCAGCACACCCATGGGGCTTCGTTCGGATGAGCAGTTCTTC CASTPMGLRSDEQFF TRBJ2-1 NA NA TRBV5-8
TGTGCCAGCTCAGCAGCTAGTGCCTCCTACGAGCAGTACTTC CASSAASASYEQYF TRBJ2-7 NA NA TRBV18
TGCGCCAGCAGCTTGAATGTTGGAGCGGGAGTGCAAGAGACCCAGTACTTC CASSLNVGAGVQETQYF TRBJ2-5 NA TRBD2 TRBV5-1
TGTGCCAGCTCACCCCCGGGACTCCCTATTTACACCTTC CASSPPGLPIYTF TRBJ1-2 NA NA TRBV18
TGTGCCAGCAGCCGAATCCCGGGGGGATCGGGCGATGGAGGAGAGCAGTACTTC CASSRIPGGSGDGGEQYF TRBJ2-7 NA TRBD2 TRBV4-2
TGCGCCAGCAGCCCACAGGGGGCTTACACTGAAGCTTTCTTT CASSPQGAYTEAFF TRBJ1-1 NA TRBD1 TRBV5-1
TGCGCCAGCAGTCAATGGTCCGTGAGGGACGAGCAGTACTTC CASSQWSVRDEQYF TRBJ2-7 NA NA TRBV23-1
TGCGCCAGCAGCCGAATACAGGGGAACACAGATACGCAGTATTTT CASSRIQGNTDTQYF TRBJ2-3 NA TRBD1 TRBV4-1
TGTGCCAGCTCACAACGACAGGACGAGCAGTACTTC CASSQRQDEQYF TRBJ2-7 NA NA TRBV18
TGTGCCAGCAGGCCTGGGACTTCCCCCAGGCTAGAGACCCAGTACTTC CASRPGTSPRLETQYF TRBJ2-5 NA NA TRBV2
TGTGCCAGCAGTGACCCCACTGACAGGACGCCAACTGTGGAAGCTTTCTTT CASSDPTDRTPTVEAFF TRBJ1-1 NA NA TRBV2
TGCGCCAGCAGCTTGGAGCGACCTTTCGCCCATGGCTACACCTTC CASSLERPFAHGYTF TRBJ1-2 once NA TRBV5-1
TGTGCCAGCAAGCGGGACCCTAACACTGAAGCTTTCTTT CASKRDPNTEAFF TRBJ1-1 NA NA TRBV2
TGTGCCAGCAGCTTGGACAGGGGGAGTAGTCGTGAAAAACTGTTTTTT CASSLDRGSSREKLFF TRBJ1-4 NA TRBD1 TRBV5-4
TGTGCCAGCAGACGGTATAGCGGGGGGAACGTAGAGACCCAGTACTTC CASRRYSGGNVETQYF TRBJ2-5 once TRBD2 TRBV27
TGTGCCAGCAAGAATGGGGGGGGGAGGCAAGAGACCCAGTACTTC CASKNGGGRQETQYF TRBJ2-5 NA TRBD2 TRBV28
TGTGCCAGCAGCCCAAGAGGGACTTCAGATACGCAGTATTTT CASSPRGTSDTQYF TRBJ2-3 NA NA TRBV9
TGTGCCACCACCCAGGGGAGGGGCTTGGGCACTGAAGCTTTCTTT CATTQGRGLGTEAFF TRBJ1-1 NA NA TRBV15
TGTGCCAGTAGTACCTTCGGACGGGCCTCAGGGGAAAAACTGTTTTTT CASSTFGRASGEKLFF TRBJ1-4 NA NA TRBV19
TGTGCCAGCAGCCGTTCCGGGACACTGACCTACGAGCAGTACTTC CASSRSGTLTYEQYF TRBJ2-7 NA NA TRBV7-2
TGTGCCAGCAGCTTTGTACTAGCGGGGGGGCTCGAGCAGTACTTC CASSFVLAGGLEQYF TRBJ2-7 NA TRBD2 TRBV11-2
TGTGCCAGCAGCGCCCAGGGGACCCAGTACTTC CASSAQGTQYF TRBJ2-5 NA NA TRBV5-4
TGTGCCAGCAGCCGGCTCGGGGAAGAGAACACCGGGGAGCTGTTTTTT CASSRLGEENTGELFF TRBJ2-2 NA NA TRBV5-4
TGTGCCAGGGGGGCGGGGGTAGATACGCAGTATTTT CARGAGVDTQYF TRBJ2-3 NA NA TRBV9